What follows is one TCR beta chain and its context. Its antigen is still unknown. Both 60 Vbeta primers and 13 Jbeta primers went into the PCR. Clones were sequenced by immunoSEQ multiplex PCR, and TCRdb holds only the in-frame ones, with some missing. The sample has more than 50,000 clones; approximately 85% are singletons. CDR3 size: 12 residues. Germline CDR1 MDHEN, CDR2 SYDVKM. V lost 7 bases and J lost 8, with 14 bases in between. The data derive from a study of cytomegalovirus exposure and HLA in healthy donors. Study-wide results and limits: An ancestry cluster, one associated with Asian ancestry, reportedly showed fewer N-insertions than the approximately 720-donor mean in a later analysis.

This TCR came from a female donor in good health and CMV-seronegative. Sequenced sample: PBMCs. V is TRBV28 and J is TRBJ1-1, with D possibly matching TRBD1 (5 bases). The CDR3 spells CASKVTSGEAFF. The CDR3, as DNA: TGTGCCAGCAAGGTCACCTCAGGGGAAGCTTTCTTT.